The 3 T cell receptor beta chains below come from one sample, sequenced in a study of cytomegalovirus exposure and HLA in healthy donors. PCR primers comprised 60 Vbeta and 13 Jbeta primers. The data were produced by immunoSEQ multiplex PCR, yet TCRdb's version contains in-frame clones alone and is incomplete. The data show around 150,000 clones, about 74% seen once. Sequencing used PBMCs. All receptors derive from a male donor in good health and CMV-seronegative.

This clone was counted a few times. The rearrangement links TRBV6-1 to TRBJ2-1; weak D call: TRBD1 (6 bases). The CDR3 is made up of 16 amino acids. The V gene's germline CDR1 is MNHNS and CDR2 SASEGT. V was cut by 1 base and J by 7 bases, with 17 bases left in between. In nucleotides, the CDR3 is TGTGCCAGCAGTGAAGTGTTACAGGGATGGGGGAATGAGCAGTTCTTC. Translated, it gives CASSEVLQGWGNEQFF.

The chain has TRBV5-4 and TRBJ2-5; 7 positions match TRBD2. The CDR3 runs to 15 residues. The trim removed 5 bases at V and 5 bases at J, leaving 12 bases unmatched. Germline loops: CDR1 SGHNT, CDR2 YYREEE (reference sequence). In nucleotides, the CDR3 is TGTGCCAGCAGTTTTTCGAGGGAGGGCATGGAGACCCAGTACTTC. The encoded protein is CASSFSREGMETQYF. Using reference TRBV5-4 and TRBJ2-5 for the parts outside the CDR3, the full variable domain is ETGVTQSPTHLIKTRGQQVTLRCSSQSGHNTVSWYQQALGQGPQFIFQYYREEENGRGNFPPRFSGLQFPNYSSELNVNALELDDSALYLCASSFSREGMETQYFGPGTRLLVL.

The chain employs TRBV28 and TRBJ1-2; no firm D call. Germline lookup yields CDR1 MDHEN and CDR2 SYDVKM. The V end lost 5 bases, the J end lost 7 bases, and 17 bases lay between the germline ends. The CDR3 has 14 residues. CDR3 bases: TGTGCCAGCAGTCCCCGGACTGCGGGTGGTGGCTACACCTTC. Translation: CASSPRTAGGGYTF.